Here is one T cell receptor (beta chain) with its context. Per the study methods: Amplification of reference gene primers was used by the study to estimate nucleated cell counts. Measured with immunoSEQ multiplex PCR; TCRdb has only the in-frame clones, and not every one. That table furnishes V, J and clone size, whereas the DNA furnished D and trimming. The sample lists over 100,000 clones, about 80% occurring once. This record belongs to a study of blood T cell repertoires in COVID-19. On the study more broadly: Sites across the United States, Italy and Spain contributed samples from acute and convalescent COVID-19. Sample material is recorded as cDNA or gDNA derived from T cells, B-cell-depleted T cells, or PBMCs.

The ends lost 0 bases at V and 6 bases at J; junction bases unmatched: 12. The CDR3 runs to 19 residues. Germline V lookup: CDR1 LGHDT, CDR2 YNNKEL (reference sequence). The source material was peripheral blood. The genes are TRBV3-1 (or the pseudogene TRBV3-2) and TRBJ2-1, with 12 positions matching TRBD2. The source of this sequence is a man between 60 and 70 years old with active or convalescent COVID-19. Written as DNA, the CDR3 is TGTGCCAGCAGCCAAGATCTTTGGCTAGCGGGAGGGCCGGGCAATGAGCAGTTCTTC. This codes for CASSQDLWLAGGPGNEQFF.